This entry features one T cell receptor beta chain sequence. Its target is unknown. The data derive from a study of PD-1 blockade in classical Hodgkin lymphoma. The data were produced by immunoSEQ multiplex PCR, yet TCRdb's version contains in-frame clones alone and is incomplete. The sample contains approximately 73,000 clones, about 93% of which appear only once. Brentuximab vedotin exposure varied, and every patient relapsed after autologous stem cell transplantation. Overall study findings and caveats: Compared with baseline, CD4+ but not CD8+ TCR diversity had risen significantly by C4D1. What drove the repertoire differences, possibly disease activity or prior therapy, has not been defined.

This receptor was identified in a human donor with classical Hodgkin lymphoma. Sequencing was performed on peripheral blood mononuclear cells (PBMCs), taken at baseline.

CDR3 amino acids: CASGLSGGYGYTF. The CDR3 bases are TGTGCTAGTGGTTTGTCAGGGGGCTATGGCTACACCTTC. The chain is built from TRBV12-5 and TRBJ1-2, with 7 bases lining up with TRBD1. Germline CDR1 reads LGHNT; CDR2 reads FRNRAP. The CDR3 covers 13 residues. The trim removed 2 bases at V and 4 bases at J, leaving 1 base unmatched.